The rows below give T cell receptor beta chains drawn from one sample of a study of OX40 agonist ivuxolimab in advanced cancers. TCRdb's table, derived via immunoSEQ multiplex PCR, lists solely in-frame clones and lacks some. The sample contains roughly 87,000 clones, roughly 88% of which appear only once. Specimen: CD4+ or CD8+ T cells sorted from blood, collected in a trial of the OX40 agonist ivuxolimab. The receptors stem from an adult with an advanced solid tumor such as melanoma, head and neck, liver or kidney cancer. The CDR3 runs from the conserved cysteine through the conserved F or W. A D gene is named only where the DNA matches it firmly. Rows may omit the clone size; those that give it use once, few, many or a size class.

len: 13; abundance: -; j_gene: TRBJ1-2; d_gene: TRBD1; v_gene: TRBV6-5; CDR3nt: TGTGCCAGCACCGCCGACAGGGCTAGCGGCTACACCTTC; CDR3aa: CASTADRASGYTF
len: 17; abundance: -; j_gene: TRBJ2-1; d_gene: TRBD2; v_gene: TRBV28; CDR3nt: TGTGCCAGCAGTTTGTCTGGGACTAGCGGGGGTTTCAATGAGCAGTTCTTC; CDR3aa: CASSLSGTSGGFNEQFF
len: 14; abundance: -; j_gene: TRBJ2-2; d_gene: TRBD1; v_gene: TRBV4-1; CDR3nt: TGCGCCAGCAGCCTACAGGGGTCCACCGGGGAGCTGTTTTTT; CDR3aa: CASSLQGSTGELFF
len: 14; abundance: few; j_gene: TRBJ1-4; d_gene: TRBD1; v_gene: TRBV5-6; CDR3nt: TGTGCCAGCAGCGGGACAGGGGGCAACGGAAAACTGTTTTTT; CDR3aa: CASSGTGGNGKLFF
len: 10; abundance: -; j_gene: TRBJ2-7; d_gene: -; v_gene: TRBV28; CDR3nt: TGTGCCAGCAGTTTTGACGAGCAGTACTTC; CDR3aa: CASSFDEQYF
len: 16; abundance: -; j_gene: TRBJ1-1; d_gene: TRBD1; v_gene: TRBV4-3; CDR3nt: TGCGCCAGCAGCCAAGAATACCAGGGGGGGTACACTGAAGCTTTCTTT; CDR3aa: CASSQEYQGGYTEAFF
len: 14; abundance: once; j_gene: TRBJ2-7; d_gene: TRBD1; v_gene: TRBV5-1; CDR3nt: TGCGCCAGCAGCTCCCTGACAGGGTCCTACGAGCAGTACTTC; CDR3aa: CASSSLTGSYEQYF
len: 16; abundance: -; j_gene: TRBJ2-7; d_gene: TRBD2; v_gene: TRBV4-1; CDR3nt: TGCGCCAGCAGCCAAGGGGCTAGCGGGTATACTGCCGAGCAGTACTTC; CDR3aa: CASSQGASGYTAEQYF
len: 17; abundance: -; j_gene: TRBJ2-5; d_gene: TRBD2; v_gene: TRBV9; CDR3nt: TGTGCCAGCAGCGTAGATCCTAGCGGTGGAGGAGAAGGGACCCAGTACTTC; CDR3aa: CASSVDPSGGGEGTQYF
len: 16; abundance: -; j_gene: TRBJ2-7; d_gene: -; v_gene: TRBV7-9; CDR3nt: TGTGCCAGCGGCCGATTAGAGACAGGTTCCTCCTACGAGCAGTACTTC; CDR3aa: CASGRLETGSSYEQYF
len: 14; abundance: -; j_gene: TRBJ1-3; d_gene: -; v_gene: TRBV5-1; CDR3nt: TGCGCCAGCAGCCTGGACAGCTCTGGAAACACCATATATTTT; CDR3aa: CASSLDSSGNTIYF
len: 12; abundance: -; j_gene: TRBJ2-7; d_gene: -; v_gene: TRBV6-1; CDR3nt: TGTGCCAGCAGTGTGGGCGCTTACGAGCAGTACTTC; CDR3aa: CASSVGAYEQYF
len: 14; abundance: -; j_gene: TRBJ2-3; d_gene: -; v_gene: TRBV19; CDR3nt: TGTGCCAGTAGTATTGGGGGTTTCGCAGATACGCAGTATTTT; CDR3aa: CASSIGGFADTQYF
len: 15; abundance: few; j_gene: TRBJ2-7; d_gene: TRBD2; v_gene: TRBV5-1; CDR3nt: TGCGCCAGCAGCACCAGACTAGCGGGGGAAGGCGGGCAGTACTTC; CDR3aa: CASSTRLAGEGGQYF
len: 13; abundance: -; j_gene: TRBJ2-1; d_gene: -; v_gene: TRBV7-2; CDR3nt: TGTGCCAGCAGCTTAGGGGGGCTGAGTGAGCAGTTCTTC; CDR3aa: CASSLGGLSEQFF
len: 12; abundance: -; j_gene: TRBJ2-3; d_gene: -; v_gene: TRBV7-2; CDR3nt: TGTGCCAGTAGGGGGATCACAGATACGCAGTATTTT; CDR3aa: CASRGITDTQYF
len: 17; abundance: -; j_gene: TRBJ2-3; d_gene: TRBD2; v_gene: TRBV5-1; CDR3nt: TGCGCCAGCAGCTGGGAGGGGACTAGCGGAATCACAGATACGCAGTATTTT; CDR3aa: CASSWEGTSGITDTQYF
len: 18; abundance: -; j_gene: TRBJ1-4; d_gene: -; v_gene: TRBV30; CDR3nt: TGTGCCTGGAGTGTACAAGTGGGAGGGATGCTAACTAATGAAAAACTGTTTTTT; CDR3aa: CAWSVQVGGMLTNEKLFF
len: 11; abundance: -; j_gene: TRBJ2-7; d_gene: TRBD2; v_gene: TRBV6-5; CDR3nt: TGTGCCAGTGGACTAGTCCACGAGCAGTACTTC; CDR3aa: CASGLVHEQYF
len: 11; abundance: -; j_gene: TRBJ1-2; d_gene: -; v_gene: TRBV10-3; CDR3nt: TGTGCCATCAGGGGGACGGATGGCTACACCTTC; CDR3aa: CAIRGTDGYTF
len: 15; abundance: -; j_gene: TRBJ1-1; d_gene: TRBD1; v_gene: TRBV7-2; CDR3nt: TGTGCCAGCAGCACCCGGACAGGGGGAGTCACTGAAGCTTTCTTT; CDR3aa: CASSTRTGGVTEAFF
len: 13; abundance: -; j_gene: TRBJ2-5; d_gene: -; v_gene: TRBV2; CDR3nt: TGTGCCAGCGTAGGACAGCAGGTCGGGACCCAGTACTTC; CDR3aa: CASVGQQVGTQYF
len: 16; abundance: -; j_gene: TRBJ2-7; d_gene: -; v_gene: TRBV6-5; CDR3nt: TGTGCCAGCAGTTACACTGGCGGCGCGAACTCCTACGAGCAGTACTTC; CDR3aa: CASSYTGGANSYEQYF
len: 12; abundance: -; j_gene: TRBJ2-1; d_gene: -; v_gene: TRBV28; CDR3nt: TGTGCCAGCAGTAGGAGTCCCGGGGGGCAGTTCTTC; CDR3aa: CASSRSPGGQFF
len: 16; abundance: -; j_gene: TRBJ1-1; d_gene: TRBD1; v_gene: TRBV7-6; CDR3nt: TGTGCCAGCAGCTTAGTTTCCGGACAGGGGAACACTGAAGCTTTCTTT; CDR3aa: CASSLVSGQGNTEAFF
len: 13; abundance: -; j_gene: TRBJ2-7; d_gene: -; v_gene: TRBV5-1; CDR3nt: TGCGCCAGCAGCTTGGAGGGGCAATACGAGCAGTACTTC; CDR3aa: CASSLEGQYEQYF
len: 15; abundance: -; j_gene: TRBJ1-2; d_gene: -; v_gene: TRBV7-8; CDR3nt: TGTGCCAGCAGCTGGGACCGGGCTACGAACTATGGCTACACCTTC; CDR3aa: CASSWDRATNYGYTF
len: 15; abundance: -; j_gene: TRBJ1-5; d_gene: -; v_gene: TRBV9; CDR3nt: TGTGCCAGCAGCGTAGACGGGGTAAGCAATCAGCCCCAGCATTTT; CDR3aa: CASSVDGVSNQPQHF
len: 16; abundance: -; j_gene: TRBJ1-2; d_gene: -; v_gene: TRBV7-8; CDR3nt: TGTGCCAGCAGTCTTACACAGGCCCTGCCTAACTATGGCTACACCTTC; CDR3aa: CASSLTQALPNYGYTF
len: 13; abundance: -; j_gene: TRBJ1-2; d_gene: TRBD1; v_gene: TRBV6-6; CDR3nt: TGTGCCAGCGAGGGACAGGGGAACTATGGCTACACCTTC; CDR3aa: CASEGQGNYGYTF
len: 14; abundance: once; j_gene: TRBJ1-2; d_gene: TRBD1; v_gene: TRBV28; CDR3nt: TGTGCCGTTCTTTCGGGACAGGGTACAGATGGCTACACCTTC; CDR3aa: CAVLSGQGTDGYTF
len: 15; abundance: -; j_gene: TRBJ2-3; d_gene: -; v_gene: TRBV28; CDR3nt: TGTGCCAGCAGTGAACAGGGCCGAGGCACAGATACGCAGTATTTT; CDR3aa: CASSEQGRGTDTQYF
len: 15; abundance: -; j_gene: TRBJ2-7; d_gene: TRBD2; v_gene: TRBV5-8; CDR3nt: TGTGCCAGCAGCCGTTTCTCGGCGGGAGCCTACGAGCAGTACTTC; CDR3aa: CASSRFSAGAYEQYF
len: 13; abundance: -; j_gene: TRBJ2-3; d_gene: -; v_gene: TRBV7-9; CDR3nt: TGTGCCAGCAGCTCAATAGGGACAGATACGCAGTATTTT; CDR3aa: CASSSIGTDTQYF
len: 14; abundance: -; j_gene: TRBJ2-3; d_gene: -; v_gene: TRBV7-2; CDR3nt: TGTGCCAGCAGCTTAGGTTCGGGGTGGAATACGCAGTATTTT; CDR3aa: CASSLGSGWNTQYF
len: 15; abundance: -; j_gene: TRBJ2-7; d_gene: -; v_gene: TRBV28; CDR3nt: TGTGCCAGCAGTTTCACCGGGACGGGTACTTTCGAGCAGTACTTC; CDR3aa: CASSFTGTGTFEQYF
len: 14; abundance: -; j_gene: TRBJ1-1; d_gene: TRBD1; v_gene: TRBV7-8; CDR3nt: TGTGCCAGCAGCGTATTAAACAGGGGGACTGAAGCTTTCTTT; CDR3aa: CASSVLNRGTEAFF
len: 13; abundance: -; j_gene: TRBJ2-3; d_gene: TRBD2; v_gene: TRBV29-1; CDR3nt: TGCAGCGTTGGGACTAGCGGAACAGATACGCAGTATTTT; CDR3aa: CSVGTSGTDTQYF
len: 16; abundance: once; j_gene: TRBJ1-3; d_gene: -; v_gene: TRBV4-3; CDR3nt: TGCGCCAGCAGCCAAGATAGTCTTTCTTGGGGAAACACCATATATTTT; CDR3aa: CASSQDSLSWGNTIYF
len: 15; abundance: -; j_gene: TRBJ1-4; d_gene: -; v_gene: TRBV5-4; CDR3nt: TGTGCCAGCAGCCCTGACAGCACAACTAATGAAAAACTGTTTTTT; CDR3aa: CASSPDSTTNEKLFF
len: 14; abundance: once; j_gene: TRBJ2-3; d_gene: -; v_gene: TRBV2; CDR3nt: TGTGCCAGCAGGAAGACAGGAAGCACAGATACGCAGTATTTT; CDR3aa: CASRKTGSTDTQYF
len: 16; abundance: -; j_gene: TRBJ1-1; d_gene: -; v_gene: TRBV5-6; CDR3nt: TGTGCCAGCAGCTTTTTCGGGGGAGATTTGAACACTGAAGCTTTCTTT; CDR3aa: CASSFFGGDLNTEAFF
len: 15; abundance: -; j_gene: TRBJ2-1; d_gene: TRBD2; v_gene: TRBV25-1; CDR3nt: TGTGCCAGCAGTGACCCCCGACTAGCTAGCGGTGAGCAGTTCTTC; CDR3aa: CASSDPRLASGEQFF
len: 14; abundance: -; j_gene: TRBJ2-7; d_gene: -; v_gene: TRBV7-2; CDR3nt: TGTGCCAGCAGCTTTACCCAGGGGGGCTACGAGCAGTACTTC; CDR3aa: CASSFTQGGYEQYF
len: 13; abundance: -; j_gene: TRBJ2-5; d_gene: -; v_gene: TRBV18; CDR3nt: TGTGCCAGCAAACAGGCCTCTCAAGAGACCCAGTACTTC; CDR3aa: CASKQASQETQYF
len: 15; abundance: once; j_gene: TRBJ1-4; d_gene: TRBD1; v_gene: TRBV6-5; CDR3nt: TGTGCCAGCAGTTACGGAGGGACAGGGTATGAAAAACTGTTTTTT; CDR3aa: CASSYGGTGYEKLFF
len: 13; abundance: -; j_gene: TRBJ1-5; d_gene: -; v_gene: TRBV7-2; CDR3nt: TGTGCCAGCACCCCGGGTCTTAATCAGCCCCAGCATTTT; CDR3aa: CASTPGLNQPQHF
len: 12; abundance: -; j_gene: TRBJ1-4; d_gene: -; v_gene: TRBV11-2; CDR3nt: TGTGCCAGCAGCTTAGTAGGTGAAAAACTGTTTTTT; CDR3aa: CASSLVGEKLFF
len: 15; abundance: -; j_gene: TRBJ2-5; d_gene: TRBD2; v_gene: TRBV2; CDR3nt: TGTGCCAGCAATCGGGGGGGCCGGGCCCAAGAGACCCAGTACTTC; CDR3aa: CASNRGGRAQETQYF
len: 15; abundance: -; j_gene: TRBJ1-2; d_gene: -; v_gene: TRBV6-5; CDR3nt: TGTGCCGCGTTTGCGGGGGGGCGAGATTCCTATGGCTACACCTTC; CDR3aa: CAAFAGGRDSYGYTF
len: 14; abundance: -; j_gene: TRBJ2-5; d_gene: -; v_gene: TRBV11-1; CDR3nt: TGTGCCAGCAGCTTAGAAACAGCCCAAGAGACCCAGTACTTC; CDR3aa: CASSLETAQETQYF
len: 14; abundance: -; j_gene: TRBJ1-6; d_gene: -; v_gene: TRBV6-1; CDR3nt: TGTGCCAGCATCTCCCGACAGGAATATTCACCCCTCCACTTT; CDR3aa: CASISRQEYSPLHF
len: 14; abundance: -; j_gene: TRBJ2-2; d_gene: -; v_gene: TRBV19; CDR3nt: TGTGCCAGTAGTAAACAGGGTAACACCGGGGAGCTGTTTTTT; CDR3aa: CASSKQGNTGELFF
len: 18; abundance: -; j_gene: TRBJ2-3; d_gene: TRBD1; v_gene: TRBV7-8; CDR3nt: TGTGCCAGCAGCTTAGGGACAACCGGGACAGGTCATTTAGATACGCAGTATTTT; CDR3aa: CASSLGTTGTGHLDTQYF
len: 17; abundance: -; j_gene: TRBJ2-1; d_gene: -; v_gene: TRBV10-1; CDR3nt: TGCGCCAGCAGTGAGTCGGCTAGCGCCAACTCCTACAATGAGCAGTTCTTC; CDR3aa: CASSESASANSYNEQFF